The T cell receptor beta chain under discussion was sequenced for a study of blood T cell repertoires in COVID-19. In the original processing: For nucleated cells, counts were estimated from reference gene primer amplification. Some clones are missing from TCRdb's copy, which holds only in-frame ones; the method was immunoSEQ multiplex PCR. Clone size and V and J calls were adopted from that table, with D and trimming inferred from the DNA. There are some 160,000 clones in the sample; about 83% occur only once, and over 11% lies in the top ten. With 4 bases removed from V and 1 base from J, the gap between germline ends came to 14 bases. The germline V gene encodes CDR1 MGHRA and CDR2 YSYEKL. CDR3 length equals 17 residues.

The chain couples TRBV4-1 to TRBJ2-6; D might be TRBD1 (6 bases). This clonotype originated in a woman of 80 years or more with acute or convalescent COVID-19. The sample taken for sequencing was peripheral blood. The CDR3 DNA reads TGCGCCAGCAGCCTTTCCCCACAGGGATCTGGGGCCAACGTCCTGACTTTC. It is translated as CASSLSPQGSGANVLTF.